The rows below give T cell receptor beta chains drawn from one sample of a study of blood T cell repertoires in COVID-19. Assay: immunoSEQ multiplex PCR; the TCRdb copy retains only in-frame clones and omits some. This table has 140,000 to 150,000 clones, roughly 79% appearing once. Sequenced input: peripheral blood. These TCRs come from a woman aged 60-75 years with acute or convalescent COVID-19. The CDR3 runs from the conserved cysteine through the conserved F or W. The D gene is left open where the match is weak. For some rows the clone size is stated as once, few or many, or as a class when expanded; others skip it.

length	size	V	J	D	DNA	CDR3
14	.	TRBV10-3	TRBJ2-3	TRBD2	TGTGCCATCAGGCGGGAGGGAAGCACAGATACGCAGTATTTT	CAIRREGSTDTQYF
13	.	TRBV9	TRBJ2-7	TRBD2	TGTGCCAGCAGCACCCACGGGGACTATGAGCAGTACTTC	CASSTHGDYEQYF
18	.	TRBV4-1	TRBJ1-2	TRBD1	TGCGCCAGCAGCCAAGACGGGACAGGGGCCAATGCTTTGGGCGGCTACACCTTC	CASSQDGTGANALGGYTF
12	.	TRBV12-3/TRBV12-4	TRBJ2-1	.	TGTGCCAGCAGTTACAGGGAGAATGAGCAGTTCTTC	CASSYRENEQFF
15	.	TRBV14	TRBJ2-7	.	TGTGCCAGCAGCCAAGATATAAGGGGCGCCTACGAGCAGTACTTC	CASSQDIRGAYEQYF
14	.	TRBV18	TRBJ2-7	TRBD1	TGTGCCAGCTCACCAAAGGCAGGGGGATACGAGCAGTACTTC	CASSPKAGGYEQYF
15	.	TRBV11-2	TRBJ2-1	TRBD2	TGTGCCAGCAGCCCCTTGACTAGCGGATACAATGAGCAGTTCTTC	CASSPLTSGYNEQFF
12	.	TRBV6-5	TRBJ2-7	.	TGTGCCGGCCGAGAGGGATTCGGCGAGCAGTACTTC	CAGREGFGEQYF
13	.	TRBV30	TRBJ2-7	TRBD1	TGTGCCTGTACTTTGACAGGGTCCTACGAGCAGTACTTC	CACTLTGSYEQYF
14	.	TRBV5-6	TRBJ2-1	TRBD2	TGTGCCAGCAGCTTAGGGAGGGTACACAATGAGCAGTTCTTC	CASSLGRVHNEQFF
13	.	TRBV5-1	TRBJ2-7	.	TGCGCCAGCAGCTTGGGACAATCCTACGAGCAGTACTTC	CASSLGQSYEQYF
19	.	TRBV14	TRBJ2-3	TRBD2	TGTGCCAGCAGCCCCGTGACGGGCGGGAGGAGGTGGCGCACAGATACGCAGTATTTT	CASSPVTGGRRWRTDTQYF
12	once	TRBV29-1	TRBJ2-3	.	TGCAGCGGCCTAGGGGTAGCAGATACGCAGTATTTT	CSGLGVADTQYF
14	.	TRBV30	TRBJ1-4	TRBD1	TGTGCCTGGAGTGCGACAGGGCAGTTTGAAAAACTGTTTTTT	CAWSATGQFEKLFF